The entry that follows covers one TCR beta chain sequence. The sample originates from a study of CD8 T cells in ankylosing spondylitis. TCRdb used MiXCR to reprocess the 5' RACE reads, holding one entry per CDR3 protein. Altogether 300,000 to 350,000 distinct CDR3 sequences are present, roughly 20% being singletons, with the ten largest covering 3.5%. The germline V gene encodes CDR1 MGHDK and CDR2 SYGVNS. The V end was cut by 1 base, the J end by 4 bases, with 13 bases between. The length of the CDR3 is 15 residues. This chain joins TRBV25-1 and TRBJ1-2; no firm D call. Material for sequencing was blood, either unsorted or a sorted T cell fraction (not recorded which). The TCR sequence derives from a female donor with ankylosing spondylitis or in good health (not recorded which). The CDR3 spells CASSESSRAVYGYTF. The CDR3 nucleotides are TGTGCCAGCAGTGAATCAAGCAGAGCCGTCTATGGCTACACCTTC.